The 26 T cell receptor beta chains below all came from one sample that was sequenced in a study of shared clonotypes between healthy human individuals. Naive CD8 isolation took CD45RO-negative cells positively selected for CCR7 and excluded terminally differentiated effector memory CD45RA+ cells. Clones were sequenced by immunoSEQ multiplex PCR, and TCRdb holds only the in-frame ones, with some missing. The sample carries roughly 2.1 million clones, roughly 91% recorded once. The sample comprised naive CD8+ T cells from PBMCs. These receptors all come from a man younger than 30 in good health. Some clones in this sample may be carry-over from other donors' samples.

This sequence joins TRBV5-6 and TRBJ1-1, with TRBD1 as a possible D gene (5 bases). Between the trimmed V and J ends, which lost 1 base and 6 bases, there was a span of 10 bases. Germline V lookup: CDR1 SGHDT, CDR2 YYEEEE. The CDR3 extends over 13 amino acids. The CDR3 sequence is CASSLIAGAEAFF. CDR3 bases: TGTGCCAGCAGCTTGATTGCGGGGGCTGAAGCTTTCTTT.

About this clone itself: Other DNA sequences in this sample translate to the same CDR3. The chain is built from TRBV28 and TRBJ2-7; D unresolved. The V and J ends lost 5 bases and 0 bases respectively, with 8 bases between them. Per the germline V gene, CDR1 is MDHEN and CDR2 is SYDVKM. This CDR3 region has 13 residues. The CDR3 nucleotides read TGTGCCAGCAGTCCTCCAAACTCCTACGAGCAGTACTTC. Its translation is CASSPPNSYEQYF.

The J gene is TRBJ1-4, the V gene TRBV7-9; the D gene is possibly TRBD1 (5 bases). CDR3 size: 15 residues. Trimming took 5 bases from V and 7 from J, leaving 17 bases between them. Germline assignment: CDR1 SEHNR and CDR2 FQNEAQ (reference sequence). The chain's CDR3 is CASSTSWGGSEKLFF. The CDR3, as DNA: TGTGCCAGCAGCACCAGCTGGGGGGGGAGTGAAAAACTGTTTTTT.

V gene TRBV7-9 combines with J gene TRBJ2-7, with 7 positions matching TRBD2. The J segment lost 2 bases and the V segment lost 5 bases, leaving 9 bases of the junction unmatched. CDR1 SEHNR and CDR2 FQNEAQ come from the germline V gene (reference sequence). The CDR3 runs 15 residues. CDR3 sequence: CASSAQTSHAYEQYF. The CDR3 coding sequence is TGTGCCAGCAGCGCCCAGACTAGCCACGCCTACGAGCAGTACTTC.

V and J are TRBV6-5 and TRBJ2-7; D unresolved. This CDR3 has 13 residues. Germline loops: CDR1 MNHEY, CDR2 SVGAGI. V lost 6 bases to trimming and J lost 2 bases, with 11 bases between them. The CDR3 DNA reads TGTGCCAGCAGCGACTCCAACCCCTACGAGCAGTACTTC. This sequence encodes CASSDSNPYEQYF.

The V call is TRBV6-1, the J call TRBJ2-2; D ambiguous. Looked up from germline, CDR1 is MNHNS and CDR2 is SASEGT. The CDR3 extends over 15 amino acids. Trimming removed 2 bases from V and 0 bases from J, with 7 bases in between. Written as DNA, the CDR3 is TGTGCCAGCAGTGAATGGCTCTCGAACACCGGGGAGCTGTTTTTT. This sequence encodes CASSEWLSNTGELFF.

This chain uses TRBV5-4 with TRBJ2-2; TRBD1 aligns across 12 bases. This CDR3 comprises 16 residues. Germline CDR1 SGHNT, CDR2 YYREEE (reference sequence). Trimming cost V 2 bases and J 4 bases; bases outside gene matches: 3. CDR3 DNA: TGTGCCAGCAGCTTCGGGACAGGGGGCATCACCGGGGAGCTGTTTTTT. Translation: CASSFGTGGITGELFF.

This chain links TRBV15 with TRBJ1-3; 7 nucleotides agree with TRBD1. Per the germline V gene, CDR1 is LNHNV and CDR2 is YYDKDF (reference sequence). The CDR3 covers 16 residues. V was pared by 1 base and J by 4 bases, with 7 bases of the junction left unmatched. CDR3 amino acids: CATSRGRGAVGNTIYF. The CDR3, as DNA: TGTGCCACCAGCAGAGGCAGGGGGGCAGTCGGAAACACCATATATTTT.

The genes are TRBV27 and TRBJ1-4; D gene uncertain. Trimming left V 2 bases short and J 2 bases short, with 12 bases between. CDR1 MNHEY and CDR2 SMNVEV come from the germline V gene (reference sequence). This CDR3 is built from 16 residues. CDR3 residues: CASSLTQVATNEKLFF. CDR3 nucleotide sequence: TGTGCCAGCAGTTTAACCCAGGTTGCGACTAATGAAAAACTGTTTTTT.

The rearrangement uses TRBV2 and TRBJ2-5; weak D call: TRBD2 (5 bases). Germline V gene lookup returns CDR1 SNHLY and CDR2 FYNNEI. The CDR3 loop spans 13 amino acids. V lost 6 bases to trimming and J lost 2 bases, with 10 bases between them. The CDR3 DNA reads as TGTGCCAGCAGGGGAGACACTCAAGAGACCCAGTACTTC. Residues: CASRGDTQETQYF.

V and J are TRBV28 and TRBJ2-7; D may be TRBD2 (5 bases). V lost 1 base and J lost 5, with 6 bases in between. Germline V lookup: CDR1 MDHEN, CDR2 SYDVKM. The CDR3 spans 12 residues. The CDR3 coding sequence is TGTGCCAGCAGTTTATCGGGGAACGAGCAGTACTTC. Its translation is CASSLSGNEQYF.

V and J are TRBV7-9 and TRBJ1-5, with D tentatively TRBD1 (5 bases). The V gene's germline CDR1 is SEHNR and CDR2 FQNEAQ (reference sequence). The CDR3 consists of 16 residues. V shed 2 bases and J shed 4 bases, with 15 bases lying between them. CDR3 sequence reads: CASSLTSGQLNQPQHF. The CDR3 region has the DNA TGTGCCAGCAGCTTAACCTCAGGGCAGCTGAATCAGCCCCAGCATTTT.

The V and J genes are TRBV7-9 and TRBJ2-1; unclear D gene. Trimming took 2 bases from V and 2 from J, leaving 10 bases between them. The CDR3 contains 15 residues. From germline, CDR1 is SEHNR and CDR2 FQNEAQ (reference sequence). In DNA, the CDR3 is TGTGCCAGCAGCTTAAGTCTTGTAACCTACAATGAGCAGTTCTTC. It encodes CASSLSLVTYNEQFF.

The chain has TRBV7-2 and TRBJ1-1; tentative D call: TRBD1 (5 bases). Trimming removed 0 bases at V and 2 bases at J, with 19 bases between. Germline CDR1 and CDR2: SGHTA and FQGNSA. The CDR3 is made up of 18 amino acids. For the CDR3, the DNA is TGTGCCAGCAGCTTAGCGCATAACAGGTTGGGGACCAACACTGAAGCTTTCTTT. As protein: CASSLAHNRLGTNTEAFF.

The CDR3 region is CASSSLDRAGETQYF. CDR3 sequence (DNA): TGTGCCAGCAGCTCCCTGGACAGGGCGGGGGAGACCCAGTACTTC. The rearrangement uses TRBV7-6 and TRBJ2-5; TRBD1 matches 8 bases. The CDR3 totals 15 residues. V trimming: 4 bases; J trimming: 5 bases; junction bases outside the gene matches: 9. From germline, CDR1 is SGHVS and CDR2 FNYEAQ.

The chain employs TRBV5-1 and TRBJ1-2, with D possibly being TRBD1 (5 bases). Germline assignment: CDR1 SGHRS and CDR2 YFSETQ. Trimming took 0 bases from V and 0 from J, leaving 12 bases between them. There are 16 residues in the CDR3. In DNA, the CDR3 is TGCGCCAGCAGCTTGGGACAGCAACTGACTAACTATGGCTACACCTTC. Protein sequence: CASSLGQQLTNYGYTF.

This clone was counted a single time. The chain links TRBV4-1 to TRBJ1-5; 7 bases align to TRBD1. Looked up from germline, CDR1 is MGHRA and CDR2 is YSYEKL. V was pared by 0 bases and J by 5 bases, with 7 bases of the junction left unmatched. The CDR3 is made up of 16 amino acids. The CDR3 is CASSQEKTDRDQPQHF. The DNA of the CDR3 is TGCGCCAGCAGCCAAGAAAAGACTGACAGGGATCAGCCCCAGCATTTT.

This clone was counted once. The chain has TRBV4-2 and TRBJ2-2; D perhaps matches TRBD2 (6 bases). The CDR3 has 16 amino acids. Looked up from germline, CDR1 is LGHNA and CDR2 is YNFKEQ. V was shortened by 2 bases and J by 3 bases, with 13 bases between the two germline ends. The CDR3 loop reads CASSQTRDSYTGELFF. The CDR3 nucleotides are TGTGCCAGCAGCCAAACTAGGGACTCCTACACCGGGGAGCTGTTTTTT.

The J gene is TRBJ2-3, the V gene TRBV7-9, with TRBD2 identical over 10 bases. The CDR3 loop spans 17 amino acids. Germline CDR1 and CDR2: SEHNR and FQNEAQ (reference sequence). Unmatched junction bases numbered 9, after V lost 5 bases and J lost 1 base. The CDR3 coding sequence is TGTGCCAGCAGCGAACAGACTAGCGGGTATGGCACAGATACGCAGTATTTT. Translated: CASSEQTSGYGTDTQYF.

The V call is TRBV12-2, the J call TRBJ2-6; whether TRBD1, the table's D call, matches the DNA was not checked. TRBV12-2 is listed as a pseudogene. The CDR3 contains 16 residues. CDR3 protein: CASRVTQGAGANVLTF. The CDR3 DNA is TGTGCAAGTCGCGTGACACAGGGGGCTGGGGCCAACGTCCTGACTTTC.

The V gene is TRBV5-1, the J gene TRBJ1-1; D not certain. This CDR3 region has 14 residues. The V gene lost 5 bases and the J gene lost 4 bases, with 15 bases spanning the gap. CDR1 and CDR2 from the germline V gene are SGHRS and YFSETQ. CDR3 protein: CASRSWLEGTEAFF. CDR3 nucleotide sequence: TGCGCCAGCAGAAGCTGGTTAGAGGGCACTGAAGCTTTCTTT.

V usage is TRBV5-4 and J usage is TRBJ1-4; possibly TRBD1 for D (5 bases). V shed 4 bases and J shed 8 bases, with 15 bases lying between them. The CDR3 is 14 amino acids. Germline CDR1 is SGHNT and CDR2 is YYREEE (reference sequence). The CDR3 protein is CASSADGGDEKLFF. Here the CDR3 DNA reads TGTGCCAGCAGCGCCGACGGGGGTGACGAAAAACTGTTTTTT. Supplemented by reference TRBV5-4 and TRBJ1-4, the full variable domain reads ETGVTQSPTHLIKTRGQQVTLRCSSQSGHNTVSWYQQALGQGPQFIFQYYREEENGRGNFPPRFSGLQFPNYSSELNVNALELDDSALYLCASSADGGDEKLFFGSGTQLSVL.

The chain recombines TRBV7-9 with TRBJ2-7; D is possibly TRBD2 (6 bases). CDR1 and CDR2 from the germline V gene are SEHNR and FQNEAQ (reference sequence). V was trimmed by 1 base and J by 2 bases, leaving 15 bases between them. The CDR3 is made up of 16 amino acids. The CDR3 region is CASSLEIPGSAYEQYF. In DNA, the CDR3 is TGTGCCAGCAGCTTAGAAATTCCCGGGAGTGCCTACGAGCAGTACTTC.

The chain uses TRBV14 and TRBJ2-4, with D unresolved. The CDR3 runs 15 residues. Germline V gene sequence: CDR1 SGHDN, CDR2 FVKESK. V was clipped by 4 bases and J by 3 bases, with 13 bases between them. The DNA of the CDR3 is TGTGCCAGCAGCCCCCTGCTCTGGGGCAAAAACATTCAGTACTTC. Translation: CASSPLLWGKNIQYF. The full variable domain, rest sourced from reference TRBV14 and TRBJ2-4, is EAGVTQFPSHSVIEKGQTVTLRCDPISGHDNLYWYRRVMGKEIKFLLHFVKESKQDESGMPNNRFLAERTGGTYSTLKVQPAELEDSGVYFCASSPLLWGKNIQYFGAGTRLSVL.

The rearrangement links TRBV15 to TRBJ2-7; D gene unclear. Germline CDR1 and CDR2: LNHNV and YYDKDF (reference sequence). V shed 3 bases and J shed 2 bases, with 11 bases lying between them. The CDR3 sequence is 14 residues long. CDR3 in DNA: TGTGCCACCAGCAGCCTTACGCGCGCCTACGAGCAGTACTTC. This sequence encodes CATSSLTRAYEQYF.

The rearrangement links TRBV29-1 to TRBJ2-5, with D perhaps TRBD1 (6 bases). The V end lost 7 bases, the J end lost 0 bases, and 15 bases lay between the germline ends. Germline V CDR1 and CDR2: SQVTM, ANQGSEA. The CDR3 totals 14 residues. CDR3 bases: TGCAGCGGAGGCGCGCAGGGGCACCAAGAGACCCAGTACTTC. It codes for CSGGAQGHQETQYF.